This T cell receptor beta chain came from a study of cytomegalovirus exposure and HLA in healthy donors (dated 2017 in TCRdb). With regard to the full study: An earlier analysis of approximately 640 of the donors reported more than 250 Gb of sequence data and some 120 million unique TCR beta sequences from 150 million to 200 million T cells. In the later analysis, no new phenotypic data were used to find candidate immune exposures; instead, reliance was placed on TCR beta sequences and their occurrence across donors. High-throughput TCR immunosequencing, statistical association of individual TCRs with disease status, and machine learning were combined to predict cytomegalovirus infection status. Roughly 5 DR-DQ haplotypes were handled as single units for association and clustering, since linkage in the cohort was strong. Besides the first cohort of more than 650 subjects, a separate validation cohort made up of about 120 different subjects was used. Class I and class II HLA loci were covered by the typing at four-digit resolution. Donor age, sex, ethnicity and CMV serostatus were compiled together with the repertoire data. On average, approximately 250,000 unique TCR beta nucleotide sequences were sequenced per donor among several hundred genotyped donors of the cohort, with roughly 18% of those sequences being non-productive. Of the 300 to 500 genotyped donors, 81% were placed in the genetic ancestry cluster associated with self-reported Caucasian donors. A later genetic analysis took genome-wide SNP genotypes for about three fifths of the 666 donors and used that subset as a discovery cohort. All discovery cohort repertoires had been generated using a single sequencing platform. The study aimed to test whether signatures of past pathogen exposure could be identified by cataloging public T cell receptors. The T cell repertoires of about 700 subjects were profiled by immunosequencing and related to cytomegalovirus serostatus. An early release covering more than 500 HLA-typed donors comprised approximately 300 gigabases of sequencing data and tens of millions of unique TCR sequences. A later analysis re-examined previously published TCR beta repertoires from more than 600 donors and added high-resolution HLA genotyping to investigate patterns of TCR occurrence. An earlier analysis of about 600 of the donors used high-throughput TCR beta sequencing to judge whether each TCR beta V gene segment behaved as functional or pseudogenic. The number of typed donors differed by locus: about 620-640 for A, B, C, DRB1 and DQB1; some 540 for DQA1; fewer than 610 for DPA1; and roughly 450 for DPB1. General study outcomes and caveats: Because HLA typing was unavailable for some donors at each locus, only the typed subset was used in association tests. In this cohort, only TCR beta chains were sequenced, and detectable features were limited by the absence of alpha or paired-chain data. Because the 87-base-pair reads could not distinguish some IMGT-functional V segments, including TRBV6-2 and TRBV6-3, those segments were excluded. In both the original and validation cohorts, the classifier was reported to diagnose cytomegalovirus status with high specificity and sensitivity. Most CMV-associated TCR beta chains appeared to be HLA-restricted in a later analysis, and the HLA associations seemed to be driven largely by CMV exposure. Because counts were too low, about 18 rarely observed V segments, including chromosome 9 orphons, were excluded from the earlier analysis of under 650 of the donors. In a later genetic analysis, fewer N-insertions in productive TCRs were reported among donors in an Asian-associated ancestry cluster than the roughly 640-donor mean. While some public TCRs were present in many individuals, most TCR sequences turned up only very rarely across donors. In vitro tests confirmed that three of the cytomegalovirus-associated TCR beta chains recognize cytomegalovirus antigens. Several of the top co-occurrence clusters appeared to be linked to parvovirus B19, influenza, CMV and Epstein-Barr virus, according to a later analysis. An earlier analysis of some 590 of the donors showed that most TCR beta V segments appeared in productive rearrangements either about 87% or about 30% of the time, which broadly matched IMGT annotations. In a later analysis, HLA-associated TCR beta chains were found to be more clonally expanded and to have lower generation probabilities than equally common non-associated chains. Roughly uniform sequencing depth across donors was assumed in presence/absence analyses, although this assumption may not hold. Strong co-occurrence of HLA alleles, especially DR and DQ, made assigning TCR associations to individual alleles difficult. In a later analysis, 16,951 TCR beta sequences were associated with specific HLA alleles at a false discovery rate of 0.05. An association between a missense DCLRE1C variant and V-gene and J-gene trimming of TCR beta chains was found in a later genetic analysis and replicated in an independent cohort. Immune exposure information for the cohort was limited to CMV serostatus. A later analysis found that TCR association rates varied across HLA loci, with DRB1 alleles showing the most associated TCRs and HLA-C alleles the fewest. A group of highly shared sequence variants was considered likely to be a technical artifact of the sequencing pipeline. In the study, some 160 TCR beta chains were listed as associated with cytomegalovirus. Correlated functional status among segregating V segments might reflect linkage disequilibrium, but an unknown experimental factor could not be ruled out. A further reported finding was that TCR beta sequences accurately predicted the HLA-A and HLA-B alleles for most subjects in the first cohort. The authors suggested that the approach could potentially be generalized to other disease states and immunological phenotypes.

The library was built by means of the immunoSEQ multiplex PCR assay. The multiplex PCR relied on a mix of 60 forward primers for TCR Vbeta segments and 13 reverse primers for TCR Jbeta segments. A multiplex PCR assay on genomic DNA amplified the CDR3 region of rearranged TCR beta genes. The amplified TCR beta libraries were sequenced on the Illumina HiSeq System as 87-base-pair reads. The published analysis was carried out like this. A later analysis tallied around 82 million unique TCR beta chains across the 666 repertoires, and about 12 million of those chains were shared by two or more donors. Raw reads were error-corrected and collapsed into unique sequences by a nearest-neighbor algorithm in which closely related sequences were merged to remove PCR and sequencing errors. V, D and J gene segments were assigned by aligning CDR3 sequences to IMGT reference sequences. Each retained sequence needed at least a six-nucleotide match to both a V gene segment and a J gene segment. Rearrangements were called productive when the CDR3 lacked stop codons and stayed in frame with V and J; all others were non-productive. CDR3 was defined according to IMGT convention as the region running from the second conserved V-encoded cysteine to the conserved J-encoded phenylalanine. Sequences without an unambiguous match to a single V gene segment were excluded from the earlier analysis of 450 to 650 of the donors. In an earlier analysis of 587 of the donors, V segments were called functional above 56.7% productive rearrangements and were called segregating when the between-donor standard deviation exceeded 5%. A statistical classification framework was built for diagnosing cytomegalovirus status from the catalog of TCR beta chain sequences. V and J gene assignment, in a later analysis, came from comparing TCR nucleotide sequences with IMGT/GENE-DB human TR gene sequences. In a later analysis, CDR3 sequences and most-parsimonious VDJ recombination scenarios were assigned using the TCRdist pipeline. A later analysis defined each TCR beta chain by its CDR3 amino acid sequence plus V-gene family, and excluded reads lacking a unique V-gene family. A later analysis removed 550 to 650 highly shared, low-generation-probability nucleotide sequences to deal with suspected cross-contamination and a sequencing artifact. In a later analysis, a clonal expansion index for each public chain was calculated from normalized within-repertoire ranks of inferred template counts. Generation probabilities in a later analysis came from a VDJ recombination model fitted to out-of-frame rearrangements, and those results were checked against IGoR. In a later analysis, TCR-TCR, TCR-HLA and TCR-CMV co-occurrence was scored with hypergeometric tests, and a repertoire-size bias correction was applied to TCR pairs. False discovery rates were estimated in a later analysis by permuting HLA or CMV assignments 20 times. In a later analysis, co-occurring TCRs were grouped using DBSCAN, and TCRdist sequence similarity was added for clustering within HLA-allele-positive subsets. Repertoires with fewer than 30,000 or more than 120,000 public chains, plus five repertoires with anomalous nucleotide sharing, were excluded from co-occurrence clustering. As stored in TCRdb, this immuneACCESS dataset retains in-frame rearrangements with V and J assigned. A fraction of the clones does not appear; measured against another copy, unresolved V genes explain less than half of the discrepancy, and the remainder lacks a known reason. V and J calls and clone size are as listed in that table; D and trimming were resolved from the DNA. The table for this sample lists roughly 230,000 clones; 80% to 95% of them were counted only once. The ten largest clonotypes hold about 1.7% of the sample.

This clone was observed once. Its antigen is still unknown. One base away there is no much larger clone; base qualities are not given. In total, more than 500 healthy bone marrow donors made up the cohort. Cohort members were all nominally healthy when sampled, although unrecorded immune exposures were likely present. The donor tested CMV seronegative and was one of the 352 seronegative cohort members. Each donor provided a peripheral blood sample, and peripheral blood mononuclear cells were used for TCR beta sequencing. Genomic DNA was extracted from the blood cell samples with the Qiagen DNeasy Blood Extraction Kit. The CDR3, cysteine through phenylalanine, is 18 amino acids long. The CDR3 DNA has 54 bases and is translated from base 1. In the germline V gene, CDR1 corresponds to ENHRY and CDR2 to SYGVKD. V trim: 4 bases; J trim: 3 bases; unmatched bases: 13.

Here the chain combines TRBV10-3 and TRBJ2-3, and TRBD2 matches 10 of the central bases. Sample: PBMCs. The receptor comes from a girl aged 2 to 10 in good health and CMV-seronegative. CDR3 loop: CAISGKAGGPIETDTQYF. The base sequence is TGTGCCATCAGTGGTAAAGCGGGGGGGCCTATAGAGACAGATACGCAGTATTTT.